This T cell receptor beta chain is drawn from a study of T cell changes during pregnancy in multiple sclerosis (dated 2019 in TCRdb). For the wider study: Changes in the T cell repertoire over the course of pregnancy were examined in this study in women with multiple sclerosis.

The receptor library was made with the immunoSEQ multiplex PCR assay. In its TCRdb copy, this immuneACCESS table keeps in-frame sequences only and misses some clones. Where compared with another copy, unresolved V genes explain less than half of these, and the others have no known cause. A total of roughly 110,000 clones appear in this sample, 80% to 95% of them only once. The top ten constitute about 1.6% of the sample. Ends trimmed: V by 8 bases, J by 5 bases; bases unmatched to a gene: 6. From a lookup of the germline V gene (reference sequence), CDR1 and CDR2 are MNHEY and SMNVEV. From the cysteine through the phenylalanine, the CDR3 covers 13 amino acids. Solely the CDR3 DNA is kept, with 39 bases framed from the first base. There are a few counts of this clone. Its specific antigen is unknown. One base away there is no much larger clone; base qualities are not given.

Source: peripheral blood, taken in the third trimester of pregnancy. This TCR was sampled from a female donor with multiple sclerosis, enrolled in a pregnancy study. The sequence links TRBV27 to TRBJ1-1, and 9 bases in between align with TRBD1. The CDR3 loop reads CASGTGGRTEAFF. Here is the DNA: TGTGCCAGCGGCACAGGGGGCCGGACTGAAGCTTTCTTT.